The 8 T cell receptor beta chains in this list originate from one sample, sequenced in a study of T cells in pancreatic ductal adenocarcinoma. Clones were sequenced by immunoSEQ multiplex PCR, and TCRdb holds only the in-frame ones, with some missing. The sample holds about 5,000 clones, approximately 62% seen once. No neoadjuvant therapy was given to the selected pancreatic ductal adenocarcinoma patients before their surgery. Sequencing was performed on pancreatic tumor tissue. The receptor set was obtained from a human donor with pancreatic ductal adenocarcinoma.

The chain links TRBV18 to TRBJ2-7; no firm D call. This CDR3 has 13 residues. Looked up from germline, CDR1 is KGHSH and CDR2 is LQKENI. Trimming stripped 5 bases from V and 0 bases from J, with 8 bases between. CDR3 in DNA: TGTGCCAGCTCATCTGGACCCTCCTACGAGCAGTACTTC. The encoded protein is CASSSGPSYEQYF.

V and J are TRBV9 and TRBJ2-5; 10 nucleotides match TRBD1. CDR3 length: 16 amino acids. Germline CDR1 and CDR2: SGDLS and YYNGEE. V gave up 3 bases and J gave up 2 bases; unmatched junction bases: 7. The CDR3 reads CASSDGQGVLQETQYF. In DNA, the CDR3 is TGTGCCAGCAGCGATGGACAGGGGGTTTTACAAGAGACCCAGTACTTC. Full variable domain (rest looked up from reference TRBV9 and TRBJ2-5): DSGVTQTPKHLITATGQRVTLRCSPRSGDLSVYWYQQSLDQGLQFLIQYYNGEERAKGNILERFSAQQFPDLHSELNLSSLELGDSALYFCASSDGQGVLQETQYFGPGTRLLVL.

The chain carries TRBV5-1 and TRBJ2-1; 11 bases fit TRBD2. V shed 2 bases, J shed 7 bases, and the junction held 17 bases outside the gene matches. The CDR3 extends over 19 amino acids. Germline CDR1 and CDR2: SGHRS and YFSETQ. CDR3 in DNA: TGCGCCAGCAGCTTTTGGGGTATCATAGCGGGGGGGCCTGAGAATGAGCAGTTCTTC. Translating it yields CASSFWGIIAGGPENEQFF.

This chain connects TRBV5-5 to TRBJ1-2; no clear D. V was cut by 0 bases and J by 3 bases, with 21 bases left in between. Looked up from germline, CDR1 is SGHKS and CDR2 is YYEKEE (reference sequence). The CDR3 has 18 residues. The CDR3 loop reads CASSLGSNGPPPDYGYTF. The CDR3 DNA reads TGTGCCAGCAGCTTGGGATCCAATGGACCGCCGCCGGACTATGGCTACACCTTC.

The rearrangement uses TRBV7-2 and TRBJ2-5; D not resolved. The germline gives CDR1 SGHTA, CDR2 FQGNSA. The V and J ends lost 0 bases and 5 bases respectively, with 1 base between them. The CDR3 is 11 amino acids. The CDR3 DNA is TGTGCCAGCAGCTTAGCCGAGACCCAGTACTTC. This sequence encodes CASSLAETQYF.

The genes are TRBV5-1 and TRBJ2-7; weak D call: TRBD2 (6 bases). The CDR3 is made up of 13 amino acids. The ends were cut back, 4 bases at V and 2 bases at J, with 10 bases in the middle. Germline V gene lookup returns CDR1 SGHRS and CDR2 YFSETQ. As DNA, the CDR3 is TGCGCCAGCAGCCCGGGACTTACCTACGAGCAGTACTTC. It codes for CASSPGLTYEQYF.

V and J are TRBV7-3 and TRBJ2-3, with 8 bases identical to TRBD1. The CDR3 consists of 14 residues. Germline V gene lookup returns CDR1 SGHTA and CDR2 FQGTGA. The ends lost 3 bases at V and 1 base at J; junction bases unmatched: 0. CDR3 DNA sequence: TGTGCCAGCAGCTTGACAGGGGGCACAGATACGCAGTATTTT. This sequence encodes CASSLTGGTDTQYF.

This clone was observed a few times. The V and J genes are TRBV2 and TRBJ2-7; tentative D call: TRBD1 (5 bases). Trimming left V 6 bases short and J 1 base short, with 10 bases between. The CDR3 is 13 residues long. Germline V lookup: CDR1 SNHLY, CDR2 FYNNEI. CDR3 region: CASRQTASYEQYF. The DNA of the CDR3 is TGTGCCAGCAGGCAGACAGCGTCCTACGAGCAGTACTTC.